The 9 T cell receptor beta chains listed next were all sequenced from one sample in a study of T cell repertoires in cytomegalovirus infection. Each CDR3 protein is one row after TCRdb ran MiXCR on the reads. This table has approximately 500,000 distinct CDR3 sequences, around a quarter appearing once. Specimen: PBMCs. The source is a human donor in good health (CMV status not recorded). Some clones in this sample may be carry-over from other donors' samples.

Only a few counts were recorded for this clonotype. The rearrangement joins TRBV10-3 to TRBJ1-6; perhaps TRBD1 as D (6 bases). V was clipped by 7 bases and J by 8 bases, with 15 bases between them. CDR1 and CDR2 (germline): ENHRY, SYGVKD. The CDR3 extends over 14 amino acids. The CDR3: CAITERGQDSPLHF. For the CDR3, the DNA is TGTGCCATCACCGAACGGGGGCAGGATTCACCCCTCCACTTT.

This clonotype was observed at least ten times. The chain links TRBV12-3 or TRBV12-4 to TRBJ2-1; 9 positions match TRBD1. This CDR3 has 15 amino acids. V gave up 5 bases and J gave up 5 bases; unmatched junction bases: 7. Written as DNA, the CDR3 is TGTGCCAGCAGTGAACAGACAGGGGGAAACAATGAGCAGTTCTTC. It specifies CASSEQTGGNNEQFF.

In this sample, this clonotype turned up a few times. The CDR3 coding sequence is TGTGCCACCAGTTCGGGACAGGGGATCACCGGGGAGCTGTTTTTT. This gives the protein CATSSGQGITGELFF. The rearrangement links TRBV24-1 to TRBJ2-2; 10 bases fit TRBD1. Germline CDR1 KGHDR, CDR2 SFDVKD. This CDR3 spans 15 amino acids. V lost 6 bases, J lost 4 bases, and 4 bases stayed unmatched.

This clonotype was seen many times. The J gene is TRBJ2-3, the V gene TRBV10-3; the match to TRBD1 covers 7 bases. The V gene end was trimmed by 10 bases and the J gene end by 1 base; junction bases not matched to a gene: 5. Germline V lookup: CDR1 ENHRY, CDR2 SYGVKD. The CDR3 contains 13 residues. CDR3 loop: CATTGVGTDTQYF. The CDR3 DNA reads as TGTGCCACCACAGGGGTGGGCACAGATACGCAGTATTTT.

The chain's CDR3 is CASSLWTGDLTGELFF. The CDR3 DNA follows: TGTGCCAGCAGTTTATGGACGGGAGATCTCACCGGGGAGCTGTTTTTT. The chain joins TRBV28 to TRBJ2-2; D may be TRBD2 (6 bases). The length of the CDR3 is 16 residues. Trimming cost V 0 bases and J 4 bases, with 12 bases left between them. Per the germline V gene, CDR1 is MDHEN and CDR2 is SYDVKM.

This clonotype has just a few counts. This chain uses TRBV7-2 with TRBJ2-7; TRBD1 might be the D (6 bases). Germline values: CDR1 SGHTA, CDR2 FQGNSA. This CDR3 region has 13 residues. Trimming removed 5 bases at V and 3 bases at J, with 11 bases between. This CDR3 is CASSALGGYEQYV. CDR3 DNA sequence: TGTGCCAGCAGCGCCTTAGGGGGCTACGAGCAGTACGTC.

The J gene is TRBJ2-7, the V gene TRBV20-1; D remains ambiguous. Germline lookup yields CDR1 DFQATT and CDR2 SNEGSKA (reference sequence). The ends were cut back, 5 bases at V and 0 bases at J, with 17 bases in the middle. This CDR3 has 15 residues. As DNA, the CDR3 is TGCAGTGCTCCTACTCCCGCCCGGCTCTCCTACGAGCAGTACTTC. Translated: CSAPTPARLSYEQYF.

CDR3 coding DNA: TGCAGCGGTTCCACCGGGACCCGAGACTATGGCTACACCTTC. This sequence encodes CSGSTGTRDYGYTF. The chain links TRBV29-1 to TRBJ1-2, with D possibly matching TRBD1 (5 bases). This CDR3 has 14 residues. CDR1 and CDR2 (germline): SQVTM, ANQGSEA. V was cut by 7 bases and J by 3 bases, with 18 bases left in between.

This chain links TRBV15 with TRBJ1-2, with D uncertain. CDR3 length: 15 amino acids. V was cut by 0 bases and J by 4 bases, with 12 bases left in between. The germline V gene encodes CDR1 LNHNV and CDR2 YYDKDF (reference sequence). CDR3 nucleotides: TGTGCCACCAGCAGAGATAAGTGGCAGTTCTATGGCTACACCTTC. This encodes CATSRDKWQFYGYTF.